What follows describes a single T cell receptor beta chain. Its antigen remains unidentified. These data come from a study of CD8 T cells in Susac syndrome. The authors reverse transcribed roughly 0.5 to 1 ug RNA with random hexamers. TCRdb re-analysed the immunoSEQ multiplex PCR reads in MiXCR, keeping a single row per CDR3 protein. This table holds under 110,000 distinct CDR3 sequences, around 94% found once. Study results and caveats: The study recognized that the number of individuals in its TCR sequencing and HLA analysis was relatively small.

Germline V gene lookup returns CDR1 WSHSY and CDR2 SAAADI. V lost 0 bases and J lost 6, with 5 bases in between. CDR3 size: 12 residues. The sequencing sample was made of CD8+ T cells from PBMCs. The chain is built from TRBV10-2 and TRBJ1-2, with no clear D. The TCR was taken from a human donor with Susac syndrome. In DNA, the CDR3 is TGCGCCAGCAGTGAGTCTGGGGATGGCTACACCTTC. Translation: CASSESGDGYTF.